This T cell receptor beta chain was found in a study of blood T cell repertoires in COVID-19. Between the trimmed V and J ends, which lost 0 bases and 7 bases, there was a span of 12 bases. Germline CDR1 is LGHDT and CDR2 is YNNKEL (reference sequence). CDR3 length: 14 residues. Profiling relied on immunoSEQ multiplex PCR, and the TCRdb table lists in-frame clones only, not all of them. The table records 9,000 to 13,000 clones, 80% to 90% of them present only once. This TCR derives from a human donor in a cohort sampled during active COVID-19. J is TRBJ2-5 and V is TRBV3-1 (or the pseudogene TRBV3-2); D gene ambiguous. The material sequenced was peripheral blood. CDR3 sequence reads: CASSQERVYGTQYF. CDR3 in DNA: TGTGCCAGCAGCCAAGAACGGGTGTACGGGACCCAGTACTTC.